This TCR beta chain was sequenced for a study of CD8+ T cells in alopecia areata. Stated treatment: oral pan-JAK inhibitor, 5-10 mg twice daily. V shed 7 bases and J shed 0 bases, with 10 bases lying between them. CDR3 size: 12 residues. Germline V gene sequence: CDR1 SQVTM, CDR2 ANQGSEA. RNA, once extracted, was reverse transcribed into cDNA for use as the sequencing template. Here immunoSEQ multiplex PCR was the method, and the copy in TCRdb shows in-frame clones only, minus some. The repertoire holds 190,000 or so clones, with 55% to 70% as singletons. The chain links TRBV29-1 to TRBJ2-7; maybe TRBD1 (5 bases). The TCR comes from a human donor with alopecia areata. Sequenced here: CD4+ T cells sorted from blood, sampled at week 4, from a patient treated with tofacitinib. The CDR3 DNA sequence: TGCAGCGGCTCAGGGATCTCCTACGAGCAGTACTTC. Its translation: CSGSGISYEQYF.